This T cell receptor (beta chain) was sequenced in a study of cytomegalovirus exposure and HLA in healthy donors (dated by TCRdb to about 2017). For the wider study: According to a later analysis, the 120 or so validation repertoires were produced on the same platform as the 700 or so repertoires of the first cohort. The aim of the study was to test whether cataloging public T cell receptors could identify signatures of past pathogen exposure. High-throughput TCR immunosequencing, statistical association of individual TCRs with disease status, and machine learning were combined to predict cytomegalovirus infection status. A separate validation cohort of roughly 130 different subjects was used in addition to the roughly 700-subject first cohort.

For CDR1 and CDR2, the germline V gene lists SGHRS and YFSETQ. The CDR3 goes from the cysteine to the phenylalanine over 13 residues. The read is trimmed to its CDR3 DNA, 39 bases read in frame from base 1. V was cut back by 5 bases and J by 6 bases, leaving a gap of 12 bases between them. Library preparation was by the immunoSEQ multiplex PCR assay. On the authors' methods: A statistical classification framework was built to diagnose cytomegalovirus status from the catalog of TCR beta chain sequences. TCRdb holds this immuneACCESS table with in-frame rearrangements only. Some clones are missing; in checked studies, unresolved V genes explain under half, and the rest has no known cause. D and trimming come from the DNA, and the V and J calls and clone size come from that table. The sample table holds more than 250,000 clones, of which roughly 87% were seen once. The top ten clonotypes cover approximately 1.1% of the sample.

Donors formed part of the validation cohort, which comprised about 120 subjects and was distinct from the first cohort of 666 subjects. On this clone itself: Its binding antigen is unknown. Per-nucleotide qualities are absent, and no much larger clonotype sits a single base away.

The investigation overall reported the following: In vitro tests confirmed that a few of the cytomegalovirus-associated TCR beta chains recognize cytomegalovirus antigens. The validation cohort had no HLA typing available for a later analysis, so co-occurrence within that cohort was assessed over all 120 or so repertoires. In both the original and validation cohorts, the classifier was reported to diagnose cytomegalovirus status with high specificity and sensitivity. The authors suggested that the approach could potentially be extended to other disease states and immunological phenotypes. Of the cluster scores, 85% to 95% were above 0 in a later analysis, which found that TCRs clustered in the first cohort also tended to co-occur in the 120 validation repertoires. The study listed 164 TCR beta chains as associated with cytomegalovirus. Most TCR sequences were seen in very few donors, while some public TCRs were found in many individuals.

Sequencing input: PBMCs. The chain couples TRBV5-1 to TRBJ2-1, with an unclear D gene assignment. The receptor was derived from a woman younger than 45 in good health and CMV-seropositive. The sequence in DNA is TGCGCCAGCAGAGGGCCAGGCGGCAATGAGCAGTTCTTC. It specifies CASRGPGGNEQFF.